This T cell receptor (beta chain) appears in the sequencing data of a study of T cells in Graves' hyperthyroidism and ophthalmopathy. The CDR3 is 16 amino acids. CDR1 WNHNN and CDR2 SYGVQD come from the germline V gene (reference sequence). Trimming removed 2 bases from V and 1 base from J, with 14 bases in between. The CDR3 regions of TCR beta were amplified from RNA transcripts. During a first-round RT-PCR of the TCR CDR3, the HTBI primer set was used. TCRdb re-called the multiplex PCR reads with MiXCR, one entry per CDR3 protein. The sample lists roughly 380,000 distinct CDR3 sequences, roughly 14% occurring once.

The V call is TRBV10-1, the J call TRBJ2-5, with D perhaps TRBD1 (5 bases). Sequencing input: blood. This receptor was identified in a woman in her sixties with Graves' hyperthyroidism. CDR3 region: CASSELQEPPQETQYF. For the CDR3, the DNA is TGCGCCAGCAGTGAGCTACAGGAACCCCCCCAAGAGACCCAGTACTTC.